This T cell receptor beta chain is from a study of tumor-infiltrating lymphocytes in localized non-small cell lung cancer listed by TCRdb under 2021. General notes on the study: Several histologies were represented in the cohort, which also included both smokers and never-smokers as well as patients whose samples were collected after neoadjuvant chemotherapy. TCR sequencing was one of several integrated assays, alongside flow cytometry, multiplex immunofluorescence, RNA-seq, exome sequencing and proteomics, applied to the same patients. In total, the ICON cohort consisted of more than 120 surgical patients with localized non-small cell lung cancer who had their tumors resected. For around 57 patients, immunoSEQ T-cell fraction was compared between paired tumor and uninvolved lung. From each patient came resected tumor tissue plus uninvolved lung tissue from that same patient, and the uninvolved lung tissue was described as non-adjacent to the tumor.

Beyond this particular receptor, the publication reports: No association of tumor T-cell fraction from TCR sequencing with recurrence-free survival was found (p = 0.61). No difference in TCR-derived T-cell fraction was observed between the flow cytometry-defined immunotypes IM1 (good prognosis) and IM2 (poor prognosis). Consistent with immunofluorescence CD3 counts, TCRbeta sequencing supported greater T cell infiltration in tumors than in uninvolved lung tissue. Assay coverage varied across patients depending on available tissue quantity, so only a subset of the cohort had TCR sequencing. Because different assays used different pieces of the same tissue, technical variation could not be distinguished from intratumor heterogeneity.

Clipping removes 5 bases from V and 2 bases from J, with 8 as the unmatched junction base count. According to the germline V gene, CDR1 reads MGHDK and CDR2 reads SYGVNS. The CDR3 runs 17 amino acids, cysteine and phenylalanine included. The entry retains the CDR3 DNA only, 51 bases that are in frame from base 1. The immunoSEQ assay used for TCR sequencing gave the T-cell fraction in both tumor and uninvolved lung tissue. Regarding the original processing steps: For survival analysis, patients were split into high (upper tertile) and low (lower two tertiles) T-cell fraction groups and compared by log-rank test. A signed-rank test was used to check for differences in T-cell fraction between paired tumor and uninvolved lung. The source is immuneACCESS, and TCRdb retained only in-frame sequences with V and J called. Part of the clones is not carried over; for the studies checked, unresolved V genes explain less than half of this, and the remainder is unexplained. The V and J calls and the clone size are those of that table, but D and trimming were determined from the DNA. This sample holds 7,000 to 8,000 clones; around 55% were observed only once. The biggest ten clones account for 10% to 15% of the sample.

Note on this clone: The clone's antigen remains unknown. Per-base quality was not reported, and no clone a single base away is much larger than it.

ICON enrollment began in April 2016, and the last patient was enrolled in 2018. Fresh tumor and matched uninvolved tissue for in-depth immune analyses, including TCR sequencing, were collected from a subcohort of some 69 patients. TCR sequencing was performed on DNA isolated from bulk tissue, without cell sorting. This chain joins TRBV25-1 to TRBJ2-1; the junction holds 11 bases that match TRBD2. This clonotype originated in a human donor with non-small cell lung cancer. The sequencing sample was made of lung tumor tissue. The CDR3 protein is CASSIRLAGRPYNEQFF. The DNA reads TGTGCCAGCAGTATCCGACTAGCGGGACGCCCCTACAATGAGCAGTTCTTC. The reference TRBV25-1 and TRBJ2-1 proteins fill in what lies around the CDR3, so the full variable domain reads EADIYQTPRYLVIGTGKKITLECSQTMGHDKMYWYQQDPGMELHLIHYSYGVNSTEKGDLSSESTVSRIRTEHFPLTLESARPSHTSQYLCASSIRLAGRPYNEQFFGPGTRLTVL.